One sample yielded the 32 T cell receptor beta chains listed below, sequenced in a study of monozygotic twins with cystic fibrosis. Profiled with immunoSEQ multiplex PCR; TCRdb holds only in-frame clones, not every one. The sample lists 15,000 to 25,000 clones, roughly nine tenths seen once, with around 1.6% in the top ten. Sequencing used blood. The receptors stem from a girl aged 2-15 years with cystic fibrosis.

This clone is a singleton in its sample. The genes are TRBV25-1 and TRBJ2-3, with TRBD1 matching 8 bases. The V segment lost 3 bases and the J segment 2 bases; nucleotides outside the gene matches: 4. CDR1 is MGHDK and CDR2 is SYGVNS in the germline V gene. This CDR3 has 15 amino acids. The CDR3 sequence: CASSDTGGHTDTQYF. The CDR3 DNA reads as TGTGCCAGCAGTGACACAGGGGGTCACACAGATACGCAGTATTTT.

The sample holds one count of this clone. V usage is TRBV7-8 and J usage is TRBJ2-1; either TRBD1 or TRBD2 may supply D (5 bases each). Trimming cost V 1 base and J 7 bases, with 14 bases left between them. This CDR3 contains 15 residues. Germline-derived CDR1 and CDR2 are SGHVS and FQNEAQ. CDR3 DNA sequence: TGTGCCAGCAGCTTAGGATGGCAGGGCGGGAATGAGCAGTTCTTC. It translates to CASSLGWQGGNEQFF.

The chain carries TRBV15 and TRBJ2-2; 14 bases are a match to TRBD2. V lost 9 bases to trimming and J lost 0 bases; unmatched junction nucleotides: 6. This CDR3 has 17 residues. Germline V gene lookup returns CDR1 LNHNV and CDR2 YYDKDF (reference sequence). This CDR3 reads CATGTSGSFANTGELFF. The CDR3 coding sequence is TGTGCCACAGGGACTAGCGGGAGCTTTGCGAACACCGGGGAGCTGTTTTTT.

This clone was seen a handful of times. The gene calls are TRBV5-5 and TRBJ1-2, with a weak D call TRBD1 (6 bases). This CDR3 contains 16 residues. The germline CDR1 and CDR2 sequences are SGHKS and YYEKEE (reference sequence). Trimming removed 4 bases from V and 3 bases from J, with 19 bases in between. CDR3 protein: CASSVTLNRVDYGYTF. CDR3 nucleotides: TGTGCCAGCAGCGTAACACTAAACAGGGTAGACTATGGCTACACCTTC.

The chain is built from TRBV7-9 and TRBJ1-1; D is possibly TRBD1 (5 bases). The CDR3 runs 13 residues. Per the germline V gene, CDR1 is SEHNR and CDR2 is FQNEAQ (reference sequence). V was trimmed by 5 bases and J by 3 bases, leaving 10 bases between them. CDR3: CASSGGLDTEAFF. In nucleotides, the CDR3 is TGTGCCAGCAGCGGGGGTTTAGACACTGAAGCTTTCTTT.

The chain joins TRBV25-1 to TRBJ1-1; perhaps TRBD1 as D (5 bases). The CDR3 sequence is 13 residues long. V was trimmed by 3 bases and J by 6 bases, leaving 11 bases between them. Germline V gene data show CDR1 as MGHDK and CDR2 as SYGVNS. Here the CDR3 DNA reads TGTGCCAGCAGTGATGGGGGTAGTTCTGAAGCTTTCTTT. This gives the protein CASSDGGSSEAFF.

J is TRBJ1-1 and V is TRBV9; the D gene is possibly TRBD1 (6 bases). The V end lost 3 bases, the J end lost 1 base, and 10 bases lay between the germline ends. The CDR3 is made up of 14 amino acids. Germline V gives CDR1 SGDLS, CDR2 YYNGEE. The CDR3 reads CASSAGQRNTEAFF. CDR3 bases: TGTGCCAGCAGCGCGGGACAACGGAACACTGAAGCTTTCTTT.

This sequence joins TRBV2 and TRBJ1-4, with 8 bases fitting TRBD1. CDR1 and CDR2 (germline): SNHLY, FYNNEI. V was pared by 6 bases and J by 8 bases, with 11 bases of the junction left unmatched. The CDR3 is 15 residues long. CDR3 residues: CASSSLTGEEEKLFF. The CDR3, as DNA: TGTGCCAGCAGCTCGTTGACAGGGGAGGAGGAAAAACTGTTTTTT.

This clone occurred a few times. The chain carries TRBV19 and TRBJ1-5, with a weak D call TRBD1 (5 bases). V gave up 7 bases and J gave up 2 bases, with 15 bases separating them. The CDR3 totals 15 residues. CDR1 is LNHDA and CDR2 is SQIVND in the germline V gene (reference sequence). CDR3 bases: TGTGCCAGTAAGAGGCTACAGGAGGGCAATCAGCCCCAGCATTTT. This encodes CASKRLQEGNQPQHF.

The chain has TRBV4-1 and TRBJ2-5; D is possibly TRBD1 (6 bases). In germline, CDR1 is MGHRA, CDR2 YSYEKL. V shed 1 base and J shed 4 bases, with 10 bases lying between them. This CDR3 region has 14 residues. CDR3 coding DNA: TGCGCCAGCAGCCAAGTACAGGGAAGAGAGACCCAGTACTTC. This translates into CASSQVQGRETQYF.

DNA for the CDR3: TGTGCCAGCAGTGGGGACAGCACAGATACGCAGTATTTT. Protein product: CASSGDSTDTQYF. V is TRBV6-4 and J is TRBJ2-3; D may be TRBD1 or TRBD2 (5 bases each). The CDR3 totals 13 residues. The germline V gene encodes CDR1 MRHNA and CDR2 SNTAGT. Trimming pared 4 bases from V and 0 bases from J, leaving 5 bases between.

DNA for the CDR3: TGCAGTGCTAGGGAATACAATGAGCAGTTCTTC. Residues: CSAREYNEQFF. The rearrangement links TRBV20-1 to TRBJ2-1; D is ambiguous. The germline V and J ends were trimmed by 3 bases and 4 bases, with 4 bases remaining between them. This CDR3 contains 11 residues. Germline loops: CDR1 DFQATT, CDR2 SNEGSKA (reference sequence).

The CDR3, as DNA: TGCGCCAGCAGCTTAGAGACAGGTCGGACAGCACCCCTCCACTTT. Its translation: CASSLETGRTAPLHF. V and J are TRBV5-1 and TRBJ1-6, with D perhaps TRBD1 (6 bases). The ends were cut back, 2 bases at V and 11 bases at J, with 17 bases in the middle. Germline V gene sequence: CDR1 SGHRS, CDR2 YFSETQ. CDR3 size: 15 residues.

The V call is TRBV30, the J call TRBJ2-2, with 9 positions matching TRBD1. Germline assignment: CDR1 GTSNPN and CDR2 SVGIG (reference sequence). The ends lost 2 bases at V and 6 bases at J; junction bases unmatched: 7. The CDR3 sequence is 15 residues long. CDR3 sequence (DNA): TGTGCCTGGAGTAAGAGGGACAGGGAATCCGGGGAGCTGTTTTTT. This codes for CAWSKRDRESGELFF.

The CDR3 nucleotides are TGTGCCAGCAGTCGGGGACTAGCGGGGAAAGAGACCCAGTACTTC. It yields the protein CASSRGLAGKETQYF. V gene TRBV28 combines with J gene TRBJ2-5, with 13 bases fitting TRBD2. The ends lost 5 bases at V and 3 bases at J; junction bases unmatched: 3. The CDR3 is 15 residues long. The germline CDR1 and CDR2 sequences are MDHEN and SYDVKM.

In DNA form, the CDR3 reads TGTGCCAGCGGAAGTGACGGTTTTGAAGGGAAACTGTTTTTT. Its protein product is CASGSDGFEGKLFF. V usage is TRBV6-6 and J usage is TRBJ1-4; no clear D. The germline gives CDR1 MNHNY, CDR2 SVGAGI (reference sequence). The CDR3 length is 14 residues. V was cut by 8 bases and J by 11 bases, with 21 bases left in between.

The V call is TRBV5-1, the J call TRBJ2-3, with a weak D call TRBD2 (7 bases). CDR1 and CDR2 (germline): SGHRS, YFSETQ. V was shortened by 1 base and J by 2 bases, with 11 bases between the two germline ends. The CDR3 covers 15 residues. CDR3 coding DNA: TGCGCCAGCAGCTTGTTGGGGGGGCACACAGATACGCAGTATTTT. It yields the protein CASSLLGGHTDTQYF.

This chain links TRBV13 with TRBJ2-7; D is uncertain. The CDR3 runs 14 residues. V gave up 2 bases and J gave up 2 bases, with 10 bases separating them. The germline V gene encodes CDR1 PRHDT and CDR2 FYEKMQ (reference sequence). CDR3 in amino acids: CASSLYSIPYEQYF. CDR3 nucleotides: TGTGCCAGCAGCTTATACTCGATACCCTACGAGCAGTACTTC.

The V call is TRBV5-5, the J call TRBJ2-1; 8 bases fit TRBD2. The CDR3 runs to 15 residues. Germline assignment: CDR1 SGHKS and CDR2 YYEKEE (reference sequence). V lost 2 bases to trimming and J lost 2 bases; unmatched junction nucleotides: 3. The CDR3 sequence is CASSLLAETYNEQFF. DNA for the CDR3: TGTGCCAGCAGCTTACTAGCGGAAACCTACAATGAGCAGTTCTTC.

This chain uses TRBV12-5 with TRBJ2-3; 10 bases agree with TRBD2. The germline CDR1 and CDR2 sequences are LGHNT and FRNRAP. This CDR3 comprises 16 residues. Trimming cost V 4 bases and J 2 bases; bases outside gene matches: 6. This chain's CDR3 is CASGSALAGYTDTQYF. In DNA, the CDR3 is TGTGCTAGTGGTTCGGCACTAGCGGGATACACAGATACGCAGTATTTT.

The CDR3 reads CSVAHGANYGYTF. In nucleotides, the CDR3 is TGCAGCGTTGCCCACGGGGCTAACTATGGCTACACCTTC. The chain recombines TRBV29-1 with TRBJ1-2; D not resolved. The germline V gene encodes CDR1 SQVTM and CDR2 ANQGSEA. V was shortened by 4 bases and J by 0 bases, with 9 bases between the two germline ends. The length of the CDR3 is 13 residues.

This chain links TRBV9 with TRBJ2-7; unclear D gene. V lost 0 bases, J lost 5 bases, and 15 bases lay in between. Germline V lookup: CDR1 SGDLS, CDR2 YYNGEE. The CDR3 is 15 amino acids. CDR3 nucleotides: TGTGCCAGCAGCGTAGAGTACTCCCCTTGGGACGAGCAGTACTTC. Translated: CASSVEYSPWDEQYF.

The chain combines TRBV11-2 with TRBJ1-1; D call uncertain. Trimming cost V 5 bases and J 1 base, with 11 bases left between them. CDR1 is SGHAT and CDR2 is FQNNGV in the germline V gene. The CDR3 is 14 amino acids. The CDR3 region is CASSQPRGNTEAFF. In DNA form, the CDR3 reads TGTGCCAGCAGCCAACCCCGGGGGAACACTGAAGCTTTCTTT.

The V call is TRBV27, the J call TRBJ2-3, with 8 bases identical to TRBD1. Germline V gene lookup returns CDR1 MNHEY and CDR2 SMNVEV (reference sequence). V lost 1 base, J lost 1 base, and 4 bases stayed unmatched. The CDR3 runs 16 residues. The CDR3 here is CASSLYPGQGTDTQYF. Here the CDR3 DNA reads TGTGCCAGCAGTTTATATCCGGGACAGGGCACAGATACGCAGTATTTT.

The V call is TRBV4-2, the J call TRBJ2-5, with D uncertain. The CDR3 covers 13 residues. Germline V gives CDR1 LGHNA, CDR2 YNFKEQ. V was pared by 4 bases and J by 5 bases, with 11 bases between. Here the CDR3 reads CASSPTPGETQYF. The CDR3 bases are TGTGCCAGCAGCCCGACCCCTGGGGAGACCCAGTACTTC.

The genes are TRBV7-8 and TRBJ2-5; D gene uncertain. Between the trimmed V and J ends, which lost 0 bases and 5 bases, there was a span of 4 bases. The CDR3 sequence is 12 residues long. CDR1 is SGHVS and CDR2 is FQNEAQ in the germline V gene. CDR3 sequence (DNA): TGTGCCAGCAGCTTAGCCCCGGAGACCCAGTACTTC. It yields the protein CASSLAPETQYF.

The chain is built from TRBV27 and TRBJ2-7; a weak D match, TRBD2 (6 bases). The CDR3 totals 14 residues. V lost 6 bases to trimming and J lost 2 bases, with 14 bases between them. Germline V lookup: CDR1 MNHEY, CDR2 SMNVEV (reference sequence). The CDR3 sequence is CASRWGDGTYEQYF. The CDR3 DNA sequence: TGTGCCAGCAGATGGGGGGACGGGACCTACGAGCAGTACTTC.

The CDR3 DNA sequence: TGTGCCAGCAAGGACAGGGGGGGTTTGGGCACTGAAGCTTTCTTT. It codes for CASKDRGGLGTEAFF. This chain joins TRBV14 and TRBJ1-1, with TRBD1 identical over 10 bases. CDR3 length equals 15 residues. The germline CDR1 and CDR2 sequences are SGHDN and FVKESK. V trimming: 7 bases; J trimming: 4 bases; junction bases outside the gene matches: 9.

The rearrangement joins TRBV6-5 to TRBJ2-7; D remains ambiguous. The CDR3 contains 11 residues. CDR1 and CDR2 (germline): MNHEY, SVGAGI. Trimming removed 2 bases from V and 6 bases from J, with 5 bases in between. CDR3 DNA: TGTGCCAGCAGTTACCTCTCCGAGCAGTACTTC. This sequence encodes CASSYLSEQYF.

V and J are TRBV7-8 and TRBJ1-5; the D gene is possibly TRBD1 (6 bases). The V end was cut by 1 base, the J end by 2 bases, with 12 bases between. Germline V gene sequence: CDR1 SGHVS, CDR2 FQNEAQ. CDR3 length equals 16 residues. The CDR3 region has the DNA TGTGCCAGCAGCTTAGAACAGGGTCTGGGCAATCAGCCCCAGCATTTT. Its translation is CASSLEQGLGNQPQHF.

This clone came up once. The CDR3 region is CASSESEGQGNQPQHF. Written as DNA, the CDR3 is TGTGCCAGCAGTGAATCGGAAGGACAGGGCAATCAGCCCCAGCATTTT. V usage is TRBV6-1 and J usage is TRBJ1-5; 7 nucleotides agree with TRBD1. The CDR3 loop spans 16 amino acids. Looked up from germline, CDR1 is MNHNS and CDR2 is SASEGT. Germline trimming cut 2 bases from V and 2 bases from J; bases unmatched to any gene: 6.

CDR3 in DNA: TGTGCCAGCAGTTCTAGTCCGGGTTTAAGCACAGATACGCAGTATTTT. Translation gives CASSSSPGLSTDTQYF. The rearrangement links TRBV6-5 to TRBJ2-3; no reliable D call. Looked up from germline, CDR1 is MNHEY and CDR2 is SVGAGI. The CDR3 loop spans 16 amino acids. Trimming removed 4 bases at V and 0 bases at J, with 14 bases between.